This T cell receptor (beta chain) was found in a study of Ad26.COV2.S vaccination and SARS-CoV-2 variants. The treatment denotes: over 15 received Ad26.COV2.S at low or high dose, single or two shots; about 5 received placebo; per-sample allocation not given. Day 63 after the first injection of vaccine or placebo was the sampling time. The method was immunoSEQ multiplex PCR; TCRdb's version includes in-frame clones alone and lacks a portion of them. The table records about 240,000 clones, approximately 90% of them present only once. Germline lookup yields CDR1 SGHTA and CDR2 FQGNSA. The J segment lost 6 bases and the V segment lost 4 bases, leaving 4 bases of the junction unmatched. The CDR3 is made up of 14 amino acids. About this clone: The antigen is unknown.

Study-level results: A substantial breadth of spike-specific CD8+ and CD4+ T cell responses after vaccination has been reported.

Sequences were derived from peripheral blood, sampled in a trial of Ad26.COV2.S vaccine versus placebo. The chain carries TRBV7-2 and TRBJ2-7; 12 bases map to TRBD2. The origin of this receptor is a person aged 18-60 years who received the Ad26.COV2.S COVID-19 vaccine or a placebo. This CDR3 reads CASSSPSGGGEQYF. The CDR3 coding sequence is TGTGCCAGCAGCTCACCTAGCGGGGGGGGCGAGCAGTACTTC.